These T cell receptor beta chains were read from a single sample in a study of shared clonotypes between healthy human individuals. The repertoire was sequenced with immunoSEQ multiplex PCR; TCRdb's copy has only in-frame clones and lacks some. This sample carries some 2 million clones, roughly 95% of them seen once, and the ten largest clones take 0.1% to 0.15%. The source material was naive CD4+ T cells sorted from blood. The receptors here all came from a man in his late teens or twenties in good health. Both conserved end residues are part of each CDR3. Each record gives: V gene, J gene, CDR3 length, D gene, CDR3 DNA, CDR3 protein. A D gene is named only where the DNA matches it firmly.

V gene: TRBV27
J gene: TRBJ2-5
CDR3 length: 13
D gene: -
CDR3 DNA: TGTGCCAGCAGGGACTCAGGGAGTGAGACCCAGTACTTC
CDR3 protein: CASRDSGSETQYF

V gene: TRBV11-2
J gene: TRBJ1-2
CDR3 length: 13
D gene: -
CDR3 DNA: TGTGCCAGCAGCTTAGACAGCCACTATGGCTACACCTTC
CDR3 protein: CASSLDSHYGYTF

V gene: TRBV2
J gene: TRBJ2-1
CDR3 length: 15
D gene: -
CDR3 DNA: TGTGCCAGCAGGCCTACTAGCAGCCCCTACAATGAGCAGTTCTTC
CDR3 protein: CASRPTSSPYNEQFF

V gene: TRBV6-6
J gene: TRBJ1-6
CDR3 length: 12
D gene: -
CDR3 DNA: TGTGCCAGCCGGGACGGAAATTCACCCCTCCACTTT
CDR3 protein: CASRDGNSPLHF

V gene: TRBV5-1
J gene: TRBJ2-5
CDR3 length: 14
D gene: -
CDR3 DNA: TGCGCCAGCAGCTTGTATGGGGTAGGCGAGACCCAGTACTTC
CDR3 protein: CASSLYGVGETQYF

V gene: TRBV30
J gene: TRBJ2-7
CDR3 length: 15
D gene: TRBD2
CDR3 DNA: TGTGCCTGGAGAACACTAGCGGGGGGTTCCTACGAGCAGTACTTC
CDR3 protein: CAWRTLAGGSYEQYF

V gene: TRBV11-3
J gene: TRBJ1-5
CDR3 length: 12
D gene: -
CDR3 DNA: TGTGCCAGCAGCTACGGGTCTCAGCCCCAGCATTTT
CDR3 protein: CASSYGSQPQHF

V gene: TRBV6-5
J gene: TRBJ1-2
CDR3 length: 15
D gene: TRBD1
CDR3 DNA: TGTGCCAGCAACCTTCTGGGACAGGGGAAAACCGGCTACACCTTC
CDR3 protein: CASNLLGQGKTGYTF

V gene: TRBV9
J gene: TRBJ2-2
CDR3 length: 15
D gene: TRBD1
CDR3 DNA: TGTGCCAGCAGCTCCGGGACAGGGGGCTCCGGGGAGCTGTTTTTT
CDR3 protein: CASSSGTGGSGELFF

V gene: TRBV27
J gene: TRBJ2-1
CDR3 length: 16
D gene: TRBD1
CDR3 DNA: TGTGCCAGCAGTTCCCTCGACAGGGGACTCGTCAATGAGCAGTTCTTC
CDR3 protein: CASSSLDRGLVNEQFF

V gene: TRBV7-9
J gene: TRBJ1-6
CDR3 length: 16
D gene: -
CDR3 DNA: TGTGCCAGCAGCCCCAGGGCGAGCTCCTATAATTCACCCCTCCACTTT
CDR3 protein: CASSPRASSYNSPLHF

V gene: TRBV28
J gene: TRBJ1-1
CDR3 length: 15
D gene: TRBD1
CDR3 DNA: TGTGCCAGCAGTTTATCTGTGACAGGGTACACTGAAGCTTTCTTT
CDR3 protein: CASSLSVTGYTEAFF

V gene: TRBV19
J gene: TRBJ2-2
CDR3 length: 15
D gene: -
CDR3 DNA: TGTGCCAGTAGTATAATTGGGCAGGGTGACGGGGAGCTGTTTTTT
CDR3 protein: CASSIIGQGDGELFF

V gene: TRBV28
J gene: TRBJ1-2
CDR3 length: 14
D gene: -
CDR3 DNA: TGTGCCAGCAGCTCAGAATTTACTAACTATGGCTACACCTTC
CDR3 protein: CASSSEFTNYGYTF

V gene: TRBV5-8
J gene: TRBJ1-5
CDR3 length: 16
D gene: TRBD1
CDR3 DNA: TGTGCCAGCAGCTTCAGGGGGCCCAGAGTTGATCAGCCCCAGCATTTT
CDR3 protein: CASSFRGPRVDQPQHF

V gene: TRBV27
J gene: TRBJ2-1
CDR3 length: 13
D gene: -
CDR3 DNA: TGTGCCAGCAGTCGGGGTACCGTTAATGAGCAGTTCTTC
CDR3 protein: CASSRGTVNEQFF

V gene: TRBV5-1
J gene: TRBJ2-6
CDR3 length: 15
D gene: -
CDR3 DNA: TGCGCCAGCAGCTTCAGCCTCTCTGGGGCCAACGTCCTGACTTTC
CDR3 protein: CASSFSLSGANVLTF

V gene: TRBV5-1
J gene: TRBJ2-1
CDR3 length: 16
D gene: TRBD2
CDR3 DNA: TGCGCCAGCAGCTTCTCCGGGACTAGCGGGTCTCATGAGCAGTTCTTC
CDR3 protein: CASSFSGTSGSHEQFF